This T cell receptor beta chain was obtained from a study of graft-versus-host responses after intestinal transplantation. Study observations and caveats: Recipient bone marrow held GvH clones, some seen earlier in ileum or blood.

Produced via immunoSEQ multiplex PCR; TCRdb's table is partial and in-frame only. The sample consists of 90,000 to 150,000 clones, roughly 91% of them appearing once. V gave up 4 bases and J gave up 7 bases, with 17 bases separating them. This CDR3 has 14 residues. Germline CDR1 reads SGDLS; CDR2 reads YYNGEE. A note on this clone: Its target is not known.

Sequencing was performed on unstimulated CD4+ T cells sorted from spleen or lymph node cells, taken before intestinal transplant. The chain carries TRBV9 and TRBJ2-5; D may be TRBD2 (5 bases). The receptor was isolated from a human donor who received an intestinal transplant. The CDR3 spells CASSSTTVEGTQYF. As DNA, the CDR3 is TGTGCCAGCAGCTCGACGACTGTAGAGGGGACCCAGTACTTC.